The 16 T cell receptor beta chains given below trace back to one sample, sequenced in a study of blood T cell repertoires in COVID-19. The repertoire was sequenced with immunoSEQ multiplex PCR; TCRdb's copy has only in-frame clones and lacks some. The sample records 110,000 to 150,000 clones, roughly 88% being singletons. The sequencing sample was made of peripheral blood. Receptor source: a man aged 70 or older with acute or convalescent COVID-19.

The J gene is TRBJ1-1, the V gene TRBV7-2; weak D call: TRBD1 (6 bases). Deletions cut 1 base from V and 3 bases from J, with 18 bases between. Germline V gene data show CDR1 as SGHTA and CDR2 as FQGNSA. This CDR3 is 17 amino acids long. Here the CDR3 reads CASSLGAAGGAYTEAFF. The CDR3 DNA sequence: TGTGCCAGCAGCTTAGGGGCCGCGGGGGGCGCGTACACTGAAGCTTTCTTT.

The chain recombines TRBV3-1 (or the pseudogene TRBV3-2) with TRBJ1-1, with D uncertain. The V gene's germline CDR1 is LGHDT and CDR2 YNNKEL (reference sequence). The length of the CDR3 is 13 residues. V lost 4 bases, J lost 4 bases, and 10 bases lay in between. The CDR3: CASSLRGGTEAFF. For the CDR3, the DNA is TGTGCCAGCAGCCTTCGGGGAGGCACTGAAGCTTTCTTT.

The chain has TRBV10-3 and TRBJ2-5; TRBD2 agrees at 9 bases. V dropped 7 bases and J dropped 5; count of bases not matched to a gene: 8. This CDR3 spans 14 amino acids. Germline V lookup: CDR1 ENHRY, CDR2 SYGVKD. The CDR3 DNA reads as TGTGCCATCAAAGCGGGGGGCCCTGTTGAGACCCAGTACTTC. Residues: CAIKAGGPVETQYF.

The chain links TRBV29-1 to TRBJ2-3; 10 bases map to TRBD2. There are 16 residues in the CDR3. The germline gives CDR1 SQVTM, CDR2 ANQGSEA. V lost 0 bases, J lost 4 bases, and 7 bases stayed unmatched. The chain's CDR3 is CSVEDPLAGVPDTQYF. DNA for the CDR3: TGCAGCGTTGAAGATCCTCTAGCGGGAGTACCAGATACGCAGTATTTT.

This clone was seen only a few times. The rearrangement links TRBV6-5 to TRBJ2-3, with D possibly matching TRBD1 (5 bases). Germline V gives CDR1 MNHEY, CDR2 SVGAGI. The CDR3 extends over 14 amino acids. Trimming removed 5 bases from V and 10 bases from J, with 19 bases in between. The CDR3 bases are TGTGCCAGCAGTATTTCGCAGGGTCGGGTAGCGCAGTATTTT. It codes for CASSISQGRVAQYF.

The chain is built from TRBV2 and TRBJ2-3; 9 bases agree with TRBD2. This CDR3 contains 14 residues. Germline assignment: CDR1 SNHLY and CDR2 FYNNEI. The V gene end was trimmed by 10 bases and the J gene end by 1 base; junction bases not matched to a gene: 6. The CDR3 here is CATPTSGRTDTQYF. For the CDR3, the DNA is TGTGCCACTCCGACTAGCGGCCGCACAGATACGCAGTATTTT.

This chain uses TRBV7-3 with TRBJ1-1; no firm D call. In germline, CDR1 is SGHTA, CDR2 FQGTGA. V was pared by 0 bases and J by 2 bases, with 10 bases between. CDR3 size: 15 residues. CDR3 residues: CASSLTSSPNTEAFF. Here the CDR3 DNA reads TGTGCCAGCAGCTTAACGTCCAGTCCAAACACTGAAGCTTTCTTT.

CDR3 nucleotides: TGTGCCACCAGTGATCCCGACAGTCCAGATACGCAGTATTTT. Protein sequence: CATSDPDSPDTQYF. The chain joins TRBV24-1 to TRBJ2-3; TRBD1 is a possible D gene (5 bases). CDR1 and CDR2 from the germline V gene are KGHDR and SFDVKD. Trimming left V 3 bases short and J 4 bases short, with 10 bases between. There are 14 residues in the CDR3.

This clone has just a few counts. CDR3 amino acids: CASTLGDRVNSPLHF. The CDR3 bases are TGTGCCAGCACCCTCGGGGACAGAGTTAATTCACCCCTCCACTTT. The chain is built from TRBV7-6 and TRBJ1-6, with 7 bases fitting TRBD1. Germline V CDR1 and CDR2: SGHVS, FNYEAQ. The CDR3 has 15 residues. Trimming took 7 bases from V and 6 from J; bases not matched to a gene: 9.

This clone occurred once. This chain connects TRBV2 to TRBJ1-1; D not resolved. This CDR3 comprises 14 residues. Germline V gene sequence: CDR1 SNHLY, CDR2 FYNNEI. V was pared by 5 bases and J by 1 base, with 11 bases between. CDR3 in DNA: TGTGCCAGCAGTTCCCTGGGCTCGAACACTGAAGCTTTCTTT. Its protein is CASSSLGSNTEAFF.

This chain connects TRBV18 to TRBJ1-2; TRBD1 agrees at 8 bases. CDR3 length: 16 amino acids. J gave up 0 bases and V 6 bases, and 9 bases lay outside the gene matches. The germline CDR1 and CDR2 sequences are KGHSH and LQKENI. CDR3 nucleotide sequence: TGTGCCAGCTCTCCGCAGGGGGCCCGAGCTAACTATGGCTACACCTTC. Translating it yields CASSPQGARANYGYTF.

The chain uses TRBV28 and TRBJ1-3; 8 bases are shared with TRBD1. The CDR3 covers 14 residues. The germline V gene encodes CDR1 MDHEN and CDR2 SYDVKM. V dropped 3 bases and J dropped 7; count of bases not matched to a gene: 5. CDR3: CASSFNRGVNTIYF. The CDR3, as DNA: TGTGCCAGCAGTTTTAACAGGGGGGTGAACACCATATATTTT.

V gene TRBV7-5 combines with J gene TRBJ2-3; TRBD2, as called in the table, went unchecked against the DNA. TRBV7-5 is a pseudogene segment. This CDR3 spans 18 amino acids. CDR3 protein: CVRSLEGKSGPRIDTQYF. DNA for the CDR3: TGTGTCAGAAGCTTAGAGGGTAAAAGCGGTCCCCGAATAGATACGCAGTATTTT.

The chain is built from TRBV30 and TRBJ1-2, with D perhaps matching TRBD1 (6 bases). Germline V lookup: CDR1 GTSNPN, CDR2 SVGIG (reference sequence). V was shortened by 3 bases and J by 5 bases, with 16 bases between the two germline ends. This CDR3 comprises 14 residues. The CDR3 spells CAWRTGLQGYGYTF. The CDR3 region has the DNA TGTGCCTGGAGGACGGGCTTACAGGGTTATGGCTACACCTTC.

Only a few counts were recorded for this clone. The chain carries TRBV3-1 (or the pseudogene TRBV3-2) and TRBJ1-2; 7 positions agree with TRBD1. Germline V gene lookup returns CDR1 LGHDT and CDR2 YNNKEL (reference sequence). V was clipped by 6 bases and J by 7 bases; unmatched bases: 8. This CDR3 spans 13 amino acids. CDR3 DNA sequence: TGTGCCAGCAGACTCGGACAGGCCATTGGCTACACCTTC. It specifies CASRLGQAIGYTF.

Here the CDR3 reads CATSRTGVRGIPEAFF. CDR3 coding DNA: TGTGCCACCAGCAGAACCGGAGTCCGGGGGATCCCTGAAGCTTTCTTT. The chain couples TRBV15 to TRBJ1-1; D perhaps matches TRBD1 (5 bases). Between the trimmed V and J ends, which lost 2 bases and 6 bases, there was a span of 19 bases. CDR1 LNHNV and CDR2 YYDKDF come from the germline V gene (reference sequence). The CDR3 sequence is 16 residues long.